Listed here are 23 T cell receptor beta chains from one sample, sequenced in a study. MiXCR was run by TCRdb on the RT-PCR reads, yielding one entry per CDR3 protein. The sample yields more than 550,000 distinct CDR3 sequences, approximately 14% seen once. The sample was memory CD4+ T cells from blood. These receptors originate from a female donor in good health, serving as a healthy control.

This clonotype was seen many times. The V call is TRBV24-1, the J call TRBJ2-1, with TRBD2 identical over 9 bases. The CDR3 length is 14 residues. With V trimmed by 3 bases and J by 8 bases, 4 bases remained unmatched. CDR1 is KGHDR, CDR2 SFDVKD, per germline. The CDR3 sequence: CATSDPRTSDEQFF. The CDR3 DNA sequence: TGTGCCACCAGTGATCCCCGGACTAGCGATGAGCAGTTCTTC.

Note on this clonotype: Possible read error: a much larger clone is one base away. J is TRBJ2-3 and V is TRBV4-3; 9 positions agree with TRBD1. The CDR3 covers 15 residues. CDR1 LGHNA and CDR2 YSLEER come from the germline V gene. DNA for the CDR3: TGCTCCAGCAGCCAAGATGGACAGGGGATAGATACGCAGTATTTT. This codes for CSSSQDGQGIDTQYF.

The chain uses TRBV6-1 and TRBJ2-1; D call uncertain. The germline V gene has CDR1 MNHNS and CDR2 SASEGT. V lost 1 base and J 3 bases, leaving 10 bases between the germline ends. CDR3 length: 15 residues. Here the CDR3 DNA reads TGTGCCAGCAGTGAAGTTGAGACACACTACAATGAGCAGTTCTTC. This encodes CASSEVETHYNEQFF.

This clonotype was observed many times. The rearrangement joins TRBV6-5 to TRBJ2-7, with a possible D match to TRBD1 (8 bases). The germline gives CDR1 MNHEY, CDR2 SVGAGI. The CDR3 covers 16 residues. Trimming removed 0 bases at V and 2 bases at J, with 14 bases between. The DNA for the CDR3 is TGTGCCAGCAGTTACTCGAGCGGGACAGGACCCTACGAGCAGTACTTC. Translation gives CASSYSSGTGPYEQYF.

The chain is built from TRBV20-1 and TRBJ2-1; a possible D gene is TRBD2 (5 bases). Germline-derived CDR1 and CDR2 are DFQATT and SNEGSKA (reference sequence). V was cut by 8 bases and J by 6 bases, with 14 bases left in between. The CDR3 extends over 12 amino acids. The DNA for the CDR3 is TGCAGTCCAGGTCGGGAATTCAATGAGCAGTTCTTC. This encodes CSPGREFNEQFF.

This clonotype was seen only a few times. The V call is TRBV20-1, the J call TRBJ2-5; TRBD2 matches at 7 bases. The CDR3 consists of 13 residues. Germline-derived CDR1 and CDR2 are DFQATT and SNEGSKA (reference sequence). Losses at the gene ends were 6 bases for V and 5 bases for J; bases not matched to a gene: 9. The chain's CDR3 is CSAPPGTIETQYF. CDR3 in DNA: TGCAGTGCCCCCCCCGGGACTATCGAGACCCAGTACTTC.

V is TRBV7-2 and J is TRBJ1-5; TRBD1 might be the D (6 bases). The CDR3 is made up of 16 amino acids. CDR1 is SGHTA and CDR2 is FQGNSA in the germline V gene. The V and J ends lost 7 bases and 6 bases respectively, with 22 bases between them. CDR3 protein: CASTQSYNRDRQPQHF. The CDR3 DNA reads TGTGCCAGCACCCAATCATACAACAGGGACCGTCAGCCCCAGCATTTT.

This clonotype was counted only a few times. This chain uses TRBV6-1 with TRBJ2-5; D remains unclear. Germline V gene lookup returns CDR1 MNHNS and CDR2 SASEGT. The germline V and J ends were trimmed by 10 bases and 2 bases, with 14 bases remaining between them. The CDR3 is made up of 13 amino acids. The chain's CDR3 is CATSPNPQETQYF. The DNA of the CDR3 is TGTGCCACCTCCCCAAACCCTCAAGAGACCCAGTACTTC.

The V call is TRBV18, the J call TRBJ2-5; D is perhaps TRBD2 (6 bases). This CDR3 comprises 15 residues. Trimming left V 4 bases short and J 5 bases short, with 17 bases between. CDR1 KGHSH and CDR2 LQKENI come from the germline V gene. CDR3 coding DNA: TGTGCCAGCTCACTCCAGGCGGGACGAGGCGAGACCCAGTACTTC. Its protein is CASSLQAGRGETQYF.

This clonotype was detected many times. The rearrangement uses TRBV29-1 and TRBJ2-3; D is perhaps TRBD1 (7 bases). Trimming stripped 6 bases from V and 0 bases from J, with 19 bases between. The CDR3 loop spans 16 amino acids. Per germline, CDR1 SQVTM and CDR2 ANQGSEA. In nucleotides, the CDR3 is TGCAGCGTGAAGGGACGGGAGACAGGGAGCACAGATACGCAGTATTTT. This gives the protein CSVKGRETGSTDTQYF.

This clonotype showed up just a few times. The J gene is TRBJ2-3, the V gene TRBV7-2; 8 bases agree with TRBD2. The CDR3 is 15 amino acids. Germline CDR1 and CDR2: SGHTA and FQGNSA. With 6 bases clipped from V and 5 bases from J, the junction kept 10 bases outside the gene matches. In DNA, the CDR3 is TGTGCCAGCAGAGGGGGGCGGGAGGCGGGAGATACGCAGTATTTT. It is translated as CASRGGREAGDTQYF.

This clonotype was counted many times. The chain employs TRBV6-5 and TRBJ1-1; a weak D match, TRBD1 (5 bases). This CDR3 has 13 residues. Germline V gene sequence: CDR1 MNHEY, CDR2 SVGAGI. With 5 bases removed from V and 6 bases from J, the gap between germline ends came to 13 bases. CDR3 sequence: CASSALQGPEAFF. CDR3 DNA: TGTGCCAGCAGTGCCCTCCAGGGCCCTGAAGCTTTCTTT.

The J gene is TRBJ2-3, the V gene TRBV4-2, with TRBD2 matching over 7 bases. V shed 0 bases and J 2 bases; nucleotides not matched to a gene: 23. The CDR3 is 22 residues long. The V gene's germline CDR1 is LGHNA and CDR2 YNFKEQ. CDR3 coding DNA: TGTGCCAGCAGCCAAGATAGGCTAGCTATTCGTGGGGGGGACGGGGACACAGATACGCAGTATTTT. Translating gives CASSQDRLAIRGGDGDTDTQYF.

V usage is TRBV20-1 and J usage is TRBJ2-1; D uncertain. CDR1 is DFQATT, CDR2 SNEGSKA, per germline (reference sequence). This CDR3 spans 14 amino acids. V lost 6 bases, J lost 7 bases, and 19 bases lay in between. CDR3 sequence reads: CSAVPPSGPNEQFF. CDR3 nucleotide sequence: TGCAGTGCAGTTCCCCCGAGTGGGCCGAATGAGCAGTTCTTC.

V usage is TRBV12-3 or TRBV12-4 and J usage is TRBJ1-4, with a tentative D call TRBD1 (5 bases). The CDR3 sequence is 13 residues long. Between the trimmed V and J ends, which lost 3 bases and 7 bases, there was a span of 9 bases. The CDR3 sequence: CASSFRGVEKLFF. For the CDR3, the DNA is TGTGCCAGCAGTTTTCGGGGGGTTGAAAAACTGTTTTTT.

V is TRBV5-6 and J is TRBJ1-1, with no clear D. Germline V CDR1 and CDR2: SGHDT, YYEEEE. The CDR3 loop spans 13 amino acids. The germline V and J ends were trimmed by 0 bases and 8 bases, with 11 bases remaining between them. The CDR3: CASSLGQSREAFF. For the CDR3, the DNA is TGTGCCAGCAGCTTGGGGCAGTCAAGGGAAGCTTTCTTT.

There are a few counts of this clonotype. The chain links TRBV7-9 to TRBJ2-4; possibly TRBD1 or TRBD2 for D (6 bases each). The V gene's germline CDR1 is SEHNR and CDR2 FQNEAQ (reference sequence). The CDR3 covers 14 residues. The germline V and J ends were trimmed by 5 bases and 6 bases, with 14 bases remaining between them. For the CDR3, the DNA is TGTGCCAGCAGCGTCGGGGGCCTCTTAAACATTCAGTACTTC. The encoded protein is CASSVGGLLNIQYF.

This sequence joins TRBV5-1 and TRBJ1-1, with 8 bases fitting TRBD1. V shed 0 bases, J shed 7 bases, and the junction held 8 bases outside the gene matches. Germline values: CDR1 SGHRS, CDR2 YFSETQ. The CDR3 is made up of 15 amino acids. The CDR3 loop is CASSLEGQGVSEAFF. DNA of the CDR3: TGCGCCAGCAGCTTGGAAGGACAGGGTGTTAGTGAAGCTTTCTTT.

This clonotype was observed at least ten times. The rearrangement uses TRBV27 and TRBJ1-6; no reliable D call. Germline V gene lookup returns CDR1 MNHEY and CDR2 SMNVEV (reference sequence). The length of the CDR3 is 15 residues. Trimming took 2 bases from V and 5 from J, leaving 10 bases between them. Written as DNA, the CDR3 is TGTGCCAGCAGTTTAGGGTGGGGAAATAATTCACCCCTCCACTTT. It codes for CASSLGWGNNSPLHF.

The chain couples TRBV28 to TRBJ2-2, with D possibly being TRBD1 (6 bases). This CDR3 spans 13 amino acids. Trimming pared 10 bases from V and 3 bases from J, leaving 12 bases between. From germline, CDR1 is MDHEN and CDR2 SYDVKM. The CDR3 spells CATDRKDTGELFF. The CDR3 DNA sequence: TGTGCCACCGACAGGAAAGACACCGGGGAGCTGTTTTTT. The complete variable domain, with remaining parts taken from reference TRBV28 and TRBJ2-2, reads DVKVTQSSRYLVKRTGEKVFLECVQDMDHENMFWYRQDPGLGLRLIYFSYDVKMKEKGDIPEGYSVSREKKERFSLILESASTNQTSMYLCATDRKDTGELFFGEGSRLTVL.

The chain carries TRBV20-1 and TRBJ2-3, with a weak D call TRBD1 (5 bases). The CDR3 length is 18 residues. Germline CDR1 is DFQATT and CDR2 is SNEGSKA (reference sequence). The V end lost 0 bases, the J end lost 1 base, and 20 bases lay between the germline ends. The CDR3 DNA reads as TGCAGTGCTAGAGAAAGGGCCATCAGGCAGGGTGGCACAGATACGCAGTATTTT. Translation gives CSARERAIRQGGTDTQYF.

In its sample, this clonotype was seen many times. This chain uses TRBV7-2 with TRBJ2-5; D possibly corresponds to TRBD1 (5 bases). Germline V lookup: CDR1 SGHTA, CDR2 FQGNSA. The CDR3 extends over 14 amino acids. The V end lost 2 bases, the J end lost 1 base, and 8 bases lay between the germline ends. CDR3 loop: CASSLQGRQETQYF. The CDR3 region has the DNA TGTGCCAGCAGCTTACAGGGTCGCCAAGAGACCCAGTACTTC.

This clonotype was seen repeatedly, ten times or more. Here the CDR3 DNA reads TGTGCCAGCAGTTACTCGGCTATTTCCTACAATGAGCAGTTCTTC. It codes for CASSYSAISYNEQFF. The chain recombines TRBV6-5 with TRBJ2-1; D remains unclear. The germline V gene has CDR1 MNHEY and CDR2 SVGAGI. CDR3 length: 15 residues. Trimming left V 0 bases short and J 1 base short, with 7 bases between.